What follows is one T cell receptor beta chain and its context. What it recognizes is unknown. While unrecorded immune exposures were likely, the donors were nominally healthy when sampled. The PCR used 60 Vbeta and 13 Jbeta primers. In the original processing: Roughly 11 million of the roughly 80 million unique TCR beta chains counted in a later analysis were shared. Only in-frame clones appear in the TCRdb table, and some are missing; sequencing was by immunoSEQ multiplex PCR. That table supplies the V and J calls and clone size; D and trimming were determined from the DNA. The sample has 120,000 to 150,000 clones, around 72% seen once. These data are taken from a study of cytomegalovirus exposure and HLA in healthy donors. V was shortened by 2 bases and J by 0 bases, with 10 bases between the two germline ends. Germline lookup yields CDR1 SGHVS and CDR2 FQNEAQ. The CDR3 is 15 amino acids. Regarding the study as a whole: Reports state that TCR beta sequences accurately predicted most subjects' HLA-A and HLA-B alleles. Despite most TCR sequences being rare, some public TCRs occurred in many donors.

The sequence came from a woman between 40 and 55 years old in good health and CMV-seronegative. The sample taken for sequencing was PBMCs. The chain couples TRBV7-8 to TRBJ1-2; D is uncertain. CDR3 coding DNA: TGTGCCAGCAGCTTAAGCCGACTTGCTAACTATGGCTACACCTTC. This sequence encodes CASSLSRLANYGYTF.